These 14 T cell receptor beta chains originate from one sample sequenced in a study of blood T cell repertoires in COVID-19. Libraries were prepared by immunoSEQ multiplex PCR; TCRdb keeps only in-frame clonotypes and omits some of them. The repertoire consists of under 200,000 clones, with about 82% occurring once and the leading ten covering about 4.8%. Sequencing was carried out using peripheral blood. These receptor sequences come from a young woman with acute or convalescent COVID-19.

CDR3 DNA sequence: TGTGCCTGGAGTAGTACTCAGGGAGCGGGCACTGAAGCTTTCTTT. Translation: CAWSSTQGAGTEAFF. This chain joins TRBV30 and TRBJ1-1; a possible D gene is TRBD1 (5 bases). CDR1 and CDR2 (germline): GTSNPN, SVGIG (reference sequence). CDR3 length: 15 amino acids. Trimming pared 2 bases from V and 4 bases from J, leaving 17 bases between.

The rearrangement links TRBV28 to TRBJ2-3; D is undetermined. Germline V gives CDR1 MDHEN, CDR2 SYDVKM. Between the trimmed V and J ends, which lost 2 bases and 1 base, there was a span of 4 bases. The CDR3 spans 13 residues. In DNA form, the CDR3 reads TGTGCCAGCAGTTTAATCGGCACAGATACGCAGTATTTT. It is translated as CASSLIGTDTQYF.

The J gene is TRBJ2-1, the V gene TRBV11-2; TRBD2 is a possible D gene (5 bases). V was cut by 4 bases and J by 7 bases, with 17 bases left in between. The CDR3 has 15 residues. The germline CDR1 and CDR2 sequences are SGHAT and FQNNGV. CDR3 protein: CASSSTRGRWNEQFF. DNA of the CDR3: TGTGCCAGCAGCTCGACTCGGGGAAGGTGGAATGAGCAGTTCTTC.

This chain joins TRBV6-2 or TRBV6-3 and TRBJ1-5; 10 nucleotides align to TRBD1. The CDR3 covers 15 residues. V lost 5 bases, J lost 6 bases, and 7 bases stayed unmatched. Germline V gene data show CDR1 as MNHEY and CDR2 as SVGEGT. CDR3 nucleotides: TGTGCCAGCAGTACCTGGACAGGGGGAGGTCAGCCCCAGCATTTT. Translating it yields CASSTWTGGGQPQHF.

The chain combines TRBV24-1 with TRBJ2-5; 10 bases are a match to TRBD2. The CDR3 is 15 residues long. J lost 8 bases, V lost 3 bases, and 8 bases had no gene match. The V gene's germline CDR1 is KGHDR and CDR2 SFDVKD. The CDR3 nucleotides are TGTGCCACCAGTGATCCTCTAAGCGGGAGGGCCACCCAGTACTTC. Protein product: CATSDPLSGRATQYF.

This chain connects TRBV2 to TRBJ1-2, with D uncertain. The CDR3 contains 13 residues. Trimming cost V 2 bases and J 4 bases, with 8 bases left between them. Germline V CDR1 and CDR2: SNHLY, FYNNEI. CDR3 bases: TGTGCCAGCAGTGAAAACCAGTTCTATGGCTACACCTTC. It specifies CASSENQFYGYTF.

The chain combines TRBV4-1 with TRBJ1-1; 7 bases are shared with TRBD1. The CDR3 consists of 16 residues. CDR1 is MGHRA and CDR2 is YSYEKL in the germline V gene. V dropped 0 bases and J dropped 0; count of bases not matched to a gene: 4. The CDR3 sequence is CASSQEGTAMNTEAFF. CDR3 coding DNA: TGCGCCAGCAGCCAAGAGGGGACAGCCATGAACACTGAAGCTTTCTTT.

The chain combines TRBV6-5 with TRBJ2-1; 8 bases line up with TRBD2. The CDR3 loop spans 14 amino acids. J lost 4 bases, V lost 5 bases, and 4 bases had no gene match. Germline V gives CDR1 MNHEY, CDR2 SVGAGI. Here the CDR3 DNA reads TGTGCCAGCAGTCGGGGGGGGATATACAATGAGCAGTTCTTC. Translation gives CASSRGGIYNEQFF.

The rearrangement joins TRBV7-6 to TRBJ1-3; D perhaps matches TRBD1 (6 bases). The CDR3 spans 16 residues. V lost 5 bases, J lost 0 bases, and 14 bases lay in between. The V gene's germline CDR1 is SGHVS and CDR2 FNYEAQ. The CDR3 is CASSPEQGISGNTIYF. DNA of the CDR3: TGTGCCAGCAGCCCGGAACAGGGTATCTCTGGAAACACCATATATTTT.

CDR3: CASSYTPGLAGDYEQYF. The CDR3 DNA reads as TGTGCCAGCAGTTACACCCCCGGACTAGCGGGGGACTACGAGCAGTACTTC. The V gene is TRBV28, the J gene TRBJ2-7, with TRBD2 matching over 13 bases. Germline CDR1 MDHEN, CDR2 SYDVKM. Trimming at V came to 4 bases and at J to 3 bases, leaving 9 bases not matched to a gene. The length of the CDR3 is 17 residues.

The chain uses TRBV5-1 and TRBJ2-5; 9 bases agree with TRBD1. The CDR3 has 16 residues. V was clipped by 0 bases and J by 5 bases; unmatched bases: 8. Germline V gene data show CDR1 as SGHRS and CDR2 as YFSETQ. CDR3 sequence: CASSLADTGGAETQYF. CDR3 sequence (DNA): TGCGCCAGCAGCTTGGCGGACACAGGGGGCGCGGAGACCCAGTACTTC.

The chain links TRBV5-4 to TRBJ2-1; 11 positions match TRBD1. J gave up 5 bases and V 2 bases, and 6 bases lay outside the gene matches. Germline CDR1 and CDR2: SGHNT and YYREEE (reference sequence). CDR3 length equals 16 residues. The CDR3 region is CASSFGDRGWDNEQFF. The CDR3 nucleotides read TGTGCCAGCAGCTTTGGGGACAGGGGGTGGGACAATGAGCAGTTCTTC.

The chain couples TRBV2 to TRBJ2-2; a weak D match, TRBD1 (6 bases). Trimming cost V 6 bases and J 7 bases, with 18 bases left between them. CDR3 length equals 15 residues. Germline V gives CDR1 SNHLY, CDR2 FYNNEI. Here the CDR3 DNA reads TGTGCCAGCAGCAGAGGGTTACAGGGAAACGGGGAGCTGTTTTTT. Its translation: CASSRGLQGNGELFF.

For this clone: The sample contains more than one DNA sequence encoding this CDR3. J is TRBJ2-7 and V is TRBV13; D not certain. The CDR3 contains 13 residues. V was pared by 0 bases and J by 1 base, with 4 bases between. Looked up from germline, CDR1 is PRHDT and CDR2 is FYEKMQ (reference sequence). For the CDR3, the DNA is TGTGCCAGCAGCTTAGGACGGTCCTACGAGCAGTACTTC. Its translation: CASSLGRSYEQYF.